Shown below are 9 T cell receptor beta chains from a single sample sequenced in a study of blood T cell repertoires in COVID-19. Clones were read by immunoSEQ multiplex PCR, and TCRdb kept only the in-frame ones, dropping some. This sample has roughly 330,000 clones, with 70% to 90% found just once. The sequencing sample was made of peripheral blood. All receptors derive from a man younger than 35 who had recovered from COVID-19.

The rearrangement uses TRBV10-3 and TRBJ2-2; 7 nucleotides line up with TRBD1. The CDR3 consists of 16 residues. The V and J ends lost 3 bases and 7 bases, in that order; junction bases with no gene match: 11. Germline V CDR1 and CDR2: ENHRY, SYGVKD. As DNA, the CDR3 is TGTGCCATCAGTGATAAGGGGACAGAAGCCGGCGGGGAGCTGTTTTTT. Translating it yields CAISDKGTEAGGELFF.

CDR3 bases: TGTGCCAGCAGCGTGGGGAGCAACACTGAAGCTTTCTTT. It encodes CASSVGSNTEAFF. The V and J genes are TRBV9 and TRBJ1-1; D gene ambiguous. V lost 2 bases to trimming and J lost 2 bases, with 7 bases between them. Looked up from germline, CDR1 is SGDLS and CDR2 is YYNGEE. The CDR3 sequence is 13 residues long.

The V gene is TRBV7-2, the J gene TRBJ2-3, with TRBD2 matching over 12 bases. V trimming: 3 bases; J trimming: 15 bases; junction bases outside the gene matches: 4. The CDR3 has 12 residues. CDR1 SGHTA and CDR2 FQGNSA come from the germline V gene. CDR3 loop: CASSFMTSGGYF. CDR3 DNA: TGTGCCAGCAGCTTCATGACTAGCGGGGGATATTTT.

The V and J genes are TRBV11-3 and TRBJ2-3; tentatively, D is TRBD2 (5 bases). This CDR3 region has 16 residues. Trimming took off 1 base at V and 0 bases at J, with 11 bases between the two ends. Germline V lookup: CDR1 SGHNT, CDR2 YENEEA. DNA of the CDR3: TGTGCCAGCAGCTTAGTTGGAGGACTTAGCACAGATACGCAGTATTTT. Encoded protein: CASSLVGGLSTDTQYF.

In DNA form, the CDR3 reads TGTGCCAGCAGTTACTCCGCCAGGGGGTTAGGCTACACCTTC. It yields the protein CASSYSARGLGYTF. The chain links TRBV6-5 to TRBJ1-2; 7 positions match TRBD1. V was pared by 0 bases and J by 8 bases, with 6 bases of the junction left unmatched. Per the germline V gene, CDR1 is MNHEY and CDR2 is SVGAGI. The CDR3 spans 14 residues.

The chain recombines TRBV7-3 with TRBJ2-3, with 8 bases fitting TRBD1. The CDR3 consists of 13 residues. V was clipped by 4 bases and J by 6 bases; unmatched bases: 3. The germline V gene encodes CDR1 SGHTA and CDR2 FQGTGA. The CDR3 DNA follows: TGTGCCAGCAGCTCGGGACAGGCGGATACGCAGTATTTT. It is translated as CASSSGQADTQYF.

This clone was observed once. The chain is built from TRBV7-3 and TRBJ2-2; D gene uncertain. The CDR3 length is 12 residues. The germline V gene has CDR1 SGHTA and CDR2 FQGTGA. Trimming took off 3 bases at V and 5 bases at J, with 4 bases between the two ends. CDR3 protein: CASSFYTGELFF. CDR3 in DNA: TGTGCCAGCAGCTTCTATACCGGGGAGCTGTTTTTT.

This sequence joins TRBV30 and TRBJ2-1; weak D call: TRBD1 (5 bases). Germline lookup yields CDR1 GTSNPN and CDR2 SVGIG (reference sequence). V was pared by 1 base and J by 6 bases, with 7 bases between. The CDR3 has 12 residues. CDR3 sequence reads: CAWSGQINEQFF. In DNA form, the CDR3 reads TGTGCCTGGAGTGGACAGATCAATGAGCAGTTCTTC.

This chain joins TRBV7-9 and TRBJ2-1; 11 bases are shared with TRBD2. The germline gives CDR1 SEHNR, CDR2 FQNEAQ (reference sequence). The CDR3 runs to 16 residues. Trimming removed 6 bases from V and 9 bases from J; junction bases left unmatched: 13. DNA for the CDR3: TGTGCCAGCAGGAGTCGACTAGCGGGAAGCAGTAGTGAGCAGTTCTTC. Its protein product is CASRSRLAGSSSEQFF.